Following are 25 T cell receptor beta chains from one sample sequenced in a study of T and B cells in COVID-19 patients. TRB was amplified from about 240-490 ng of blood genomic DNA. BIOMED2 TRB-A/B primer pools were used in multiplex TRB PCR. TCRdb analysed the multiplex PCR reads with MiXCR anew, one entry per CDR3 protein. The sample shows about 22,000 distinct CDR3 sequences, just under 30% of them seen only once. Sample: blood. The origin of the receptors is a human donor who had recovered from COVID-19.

The CDR3 sequence is CASSLAAAYEQYF. DNA of the CDR3: TGTGCCAGCAGCTTGGCGGCGGCCTACGAGCAGTACTTC. This rearrangement joins TRBV5-4 to TRBJ2-7; no clear D gene. Germline V gene data show CDR1 as SGHNT and CDR2 as YYREEE (reference sequence). Trimming shortened V by 0 bases and J by 2 bases, and 6 bases separated the two germline ends. CDR3 length: 13 amino acids.

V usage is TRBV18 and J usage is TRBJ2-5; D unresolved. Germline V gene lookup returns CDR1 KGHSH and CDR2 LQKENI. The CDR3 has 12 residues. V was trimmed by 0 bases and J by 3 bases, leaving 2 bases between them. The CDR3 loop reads CASSPPEETQYF. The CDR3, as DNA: TGTGCCAGCTCACCACCGGAAGAGACCCAGTACTTC.

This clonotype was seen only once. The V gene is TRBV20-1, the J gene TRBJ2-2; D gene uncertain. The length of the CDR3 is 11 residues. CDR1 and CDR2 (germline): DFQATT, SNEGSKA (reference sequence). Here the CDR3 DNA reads TGCAGCGCGACGAACACCGGGGAGCTGTTTTTT. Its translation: CSATNTGELFF.

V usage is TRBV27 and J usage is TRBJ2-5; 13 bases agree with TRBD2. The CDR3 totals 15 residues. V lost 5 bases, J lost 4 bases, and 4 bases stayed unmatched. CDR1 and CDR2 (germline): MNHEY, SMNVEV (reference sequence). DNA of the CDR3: TGTGCCAGCAGTCGGACTAGCGGGAGTTCAGAGACCCAGTACTTC. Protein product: CASSRTSGSSETQYF.

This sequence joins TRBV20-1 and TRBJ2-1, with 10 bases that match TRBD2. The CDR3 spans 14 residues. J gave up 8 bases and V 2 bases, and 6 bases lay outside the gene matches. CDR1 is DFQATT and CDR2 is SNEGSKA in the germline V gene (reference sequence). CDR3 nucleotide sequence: TGCAGTGCTAGAAGGCTAGCGGGAGCGGATGAGCAGTTCTTC. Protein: CSARRLAGADEQFF.

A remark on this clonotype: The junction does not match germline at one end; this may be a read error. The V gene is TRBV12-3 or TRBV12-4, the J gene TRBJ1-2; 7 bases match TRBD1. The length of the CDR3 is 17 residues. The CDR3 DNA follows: TGTGCCAGCCGTTTCCCTAGGGGGGACAGAGCTAACTATGGCTACACCTTC. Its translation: CASRFPRGDRANYGYTF.

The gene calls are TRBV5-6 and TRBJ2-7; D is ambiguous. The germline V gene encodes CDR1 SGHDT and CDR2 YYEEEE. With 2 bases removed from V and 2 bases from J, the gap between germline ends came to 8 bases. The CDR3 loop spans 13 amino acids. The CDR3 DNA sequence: TGTGCCAGCAGCTTCGGCCTAACCTACGAGCAGTACTTC. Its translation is CASSFGLTYEQYF. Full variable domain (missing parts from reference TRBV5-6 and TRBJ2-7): DAGVTQSPTHLIKTRGQQVTLRCSPKSGHDTVSWYQQALGQGPQFIFQYYEEEERQRGNFPDRFSGHQFPNYSSELNVNALLLGDSALYLCASSFGLTYEQYFGPGTRLTVT.

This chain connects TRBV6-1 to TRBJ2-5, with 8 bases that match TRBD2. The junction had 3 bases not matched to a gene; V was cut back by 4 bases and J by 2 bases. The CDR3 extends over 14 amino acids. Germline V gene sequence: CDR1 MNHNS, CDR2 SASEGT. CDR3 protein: CASSGIAGQETQYF. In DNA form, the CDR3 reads TGTGCCAGCAGTGGTATAGCGGGACAAGAGACCCAGTACTTC.

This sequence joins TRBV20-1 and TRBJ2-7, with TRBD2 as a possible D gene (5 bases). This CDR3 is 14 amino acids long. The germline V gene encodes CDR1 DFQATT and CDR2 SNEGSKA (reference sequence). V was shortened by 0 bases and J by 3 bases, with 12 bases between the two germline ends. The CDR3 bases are TGCAGTGCTAGAGATGGTGCTAGCAGCTACGAGCAGTACTTC. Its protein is CSARDGASSYEQYF.

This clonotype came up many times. The CDR3 loop reads CASSPQTSNYNEQFF. The CDR3 coding sequence is TGTGCCAGCAGTCCGCAGACTAGTAATTACAATGAGCAGTTCTTC. J is TRBJ2-1 and V is TRBV6-5; possibly TRBD2 for D (6 bases). Trimming removed 5 bases from V and 4 bases from J, with 15 bases in between. CDR3 length equals 15 residues. From germline, CDR1 is MNHEY and CDR2 SVGAGI.

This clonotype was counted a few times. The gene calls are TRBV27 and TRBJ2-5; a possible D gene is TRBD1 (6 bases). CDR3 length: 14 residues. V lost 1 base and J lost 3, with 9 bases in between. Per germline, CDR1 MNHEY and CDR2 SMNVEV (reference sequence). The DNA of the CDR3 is TGTGCCAGCAGTTTATTGGGGGCGAAAGAGACCCAGTACTTC. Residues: CASSLLGAKETQYF.

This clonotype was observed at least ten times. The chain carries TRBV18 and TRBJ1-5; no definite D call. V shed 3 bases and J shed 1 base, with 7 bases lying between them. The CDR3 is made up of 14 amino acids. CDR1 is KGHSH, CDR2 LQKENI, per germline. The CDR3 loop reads CASSPGRSNQPQHF. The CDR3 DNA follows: TGTGCCAGCTCACCTGGACGGAGCAATCAGCCCCAGCATTTT.

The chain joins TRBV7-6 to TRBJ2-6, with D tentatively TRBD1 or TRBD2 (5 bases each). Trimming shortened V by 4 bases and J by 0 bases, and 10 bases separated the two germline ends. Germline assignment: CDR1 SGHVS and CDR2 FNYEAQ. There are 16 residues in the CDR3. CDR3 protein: CASSWGRNSGANVLTF. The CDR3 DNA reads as TGTGCCAGCAGCTGGGGACGTAACTCTGGGGCCAACGTCCTGACTTTC.

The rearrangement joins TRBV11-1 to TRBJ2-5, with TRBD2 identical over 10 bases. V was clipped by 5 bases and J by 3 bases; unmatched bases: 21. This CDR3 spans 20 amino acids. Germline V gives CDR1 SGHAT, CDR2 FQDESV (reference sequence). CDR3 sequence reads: CASSPRERGGVVFKEETQYF. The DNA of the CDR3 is TGTGCCAGCAGCCCCCGGGAGCGGGGGGGCGTGGTGTTTAAGGAAGAGACCCAGTACTTC.

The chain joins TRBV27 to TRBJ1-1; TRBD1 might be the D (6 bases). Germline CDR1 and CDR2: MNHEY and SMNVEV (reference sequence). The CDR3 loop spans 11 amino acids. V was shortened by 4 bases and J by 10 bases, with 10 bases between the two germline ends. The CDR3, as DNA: TGTGCCAGCAGTTCAGGGGTTCGAGCTTTCTTT. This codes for CASSSGVRAFF.

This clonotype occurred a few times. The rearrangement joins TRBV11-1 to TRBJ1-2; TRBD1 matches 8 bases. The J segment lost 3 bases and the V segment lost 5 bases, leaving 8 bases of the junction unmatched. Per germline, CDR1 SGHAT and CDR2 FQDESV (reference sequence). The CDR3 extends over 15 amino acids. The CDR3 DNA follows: TGTGCCAGCAGCCCCCGGGACAGGTTCTACTATGGCTACACCTTC. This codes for CASSPRDRFYYGYTF.

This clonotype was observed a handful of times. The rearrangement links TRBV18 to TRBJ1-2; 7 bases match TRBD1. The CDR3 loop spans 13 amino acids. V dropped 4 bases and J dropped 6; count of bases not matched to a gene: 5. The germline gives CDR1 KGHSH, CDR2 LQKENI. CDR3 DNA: TGTGCCAGCTCACAAAGGACAGGAGATGGCTACACCTTC. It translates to CASSQRTGDGYTF.

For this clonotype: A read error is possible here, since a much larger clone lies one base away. The CDR3 spells CASSLTGADSYEQYF. As DNA, the CDR3 is TGTGCCAGTAGTCTCACTGGGGCGGACTCCTACGAGCAGTACTTC. This rearrangement joins TRBV19 to TRBJ2-7; D might be TRBD1 (5 bases). Germline-derived CDR1 and CDR2 are LNHDA and SQIVND (reference sequence). This CDR3 has 15 residues. Trimming removed 5 bases from V and 0 bases from J, with 14 bases in between.

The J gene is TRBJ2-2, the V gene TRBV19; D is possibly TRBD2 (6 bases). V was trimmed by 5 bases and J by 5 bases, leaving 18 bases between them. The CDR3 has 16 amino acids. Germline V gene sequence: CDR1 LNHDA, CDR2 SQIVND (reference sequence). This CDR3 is CASSSSPGLITGELFF. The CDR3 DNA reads TGTGCCAGTAGTTCCTCCCCGGGACTCATTACCGGGGAGCTGTTTTTT.

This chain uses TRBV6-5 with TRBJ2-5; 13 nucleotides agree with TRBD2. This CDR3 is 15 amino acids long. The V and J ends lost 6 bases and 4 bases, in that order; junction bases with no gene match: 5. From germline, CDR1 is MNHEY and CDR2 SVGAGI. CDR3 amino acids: CASRRTSGGIETQYF. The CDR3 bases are TGTGCCAGCAGAAGGACTAGCGGGGGTATAGAGACCCAGTACTTC.

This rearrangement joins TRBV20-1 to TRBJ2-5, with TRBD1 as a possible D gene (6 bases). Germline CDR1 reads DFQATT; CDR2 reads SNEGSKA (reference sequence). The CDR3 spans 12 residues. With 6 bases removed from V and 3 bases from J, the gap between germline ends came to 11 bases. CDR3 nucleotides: TGCAGTGCCGGGACATTGGAAGAGACCCAGTACTTC. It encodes CSAGTLEETQYF.

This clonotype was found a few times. CDR3 amino acids: CASSFTRDTEAFF. For the CDR3, the DNA is TGTGCCAGCAGCTTCACCAGGGACACTGAAGCTTTCTTT. V is TRBV5-5 and J is TRBJ1-1, with D maybe TRBD1 (5 bases). Trimming cost V 2 bases and J 3 bases, with 8 bases left between them. Germline assignment: CDR1 SGHKS and CDR2 YYEKEE (reference sequence). There are 13 residues in the CDR3.

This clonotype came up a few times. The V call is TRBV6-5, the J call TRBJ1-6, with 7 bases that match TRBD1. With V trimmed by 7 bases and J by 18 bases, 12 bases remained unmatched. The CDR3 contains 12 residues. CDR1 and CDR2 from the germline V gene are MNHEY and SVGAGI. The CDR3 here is CASTTPGGSPHF. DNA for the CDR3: TGTGCCAGCACGACCCCAGGGGGGTCCCCCCACTTT.

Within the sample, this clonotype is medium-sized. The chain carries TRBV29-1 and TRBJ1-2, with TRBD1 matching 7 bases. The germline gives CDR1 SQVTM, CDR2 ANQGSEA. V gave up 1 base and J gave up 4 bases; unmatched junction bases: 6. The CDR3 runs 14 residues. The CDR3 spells CSVEVQGISYGYTF. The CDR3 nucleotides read TGCAGCGTTGAAGTACAGGGGATTAGCTATGGCTACACCTTC.

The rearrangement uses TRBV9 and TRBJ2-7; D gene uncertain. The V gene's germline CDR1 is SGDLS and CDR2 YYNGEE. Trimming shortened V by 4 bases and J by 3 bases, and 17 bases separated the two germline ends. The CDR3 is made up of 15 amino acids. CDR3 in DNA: TGTGCCAGCAGCCCCCGAGCCGCGGTTGGCTACGAGCAGTACTTC. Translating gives CASSPRAAVGYEQYF.